This is a list of T cell receptor beta chains from one sample in a study of blood T cell repertoires in COVID-19. The repertoire was sequenced with immunoSEQ multiplex PCR; TCRdb's copy has only in-frame clones and lacks some. The sample lists hundreds of thousands of clones, roughly 85% occurring once. What was sequenced was peripheral blood. The source of these receptors is a woman aged 18-30 years with acute or convalescent COVID-19. Each CDR3 is given with its conserved first and last residue. Fields, in order: clone size, V gene, J gene, D gene, CDR3 protein, CDR3 DNA. D genes are given only for firm matches. Expanded clones are given a class, and other clones once, few, many or no size at all.

abundance: few; v_gene: TRBV6-2/TRBV6-3; j_gene: TRBJ2-4; d_gene: TRBD1; CDR3aa: CASSSHRTGGATKNIQYF; CDR3nt: TGTGCCAGCAGTTCCCATCGGACAGGGGGCGCGACCAAAAACATTCAGTACTTC
abundance: NA; v_gene: TRBV10-3; j_gene: TRBJ2-3; d_gene: TRBD1; CDR3aa: CAIRESGQGSADTQYF; CDR3nt: TGTGCCATCAGGGAATCGGGACAGGGAAGCGCAGATACGCAGTATTTT
abundance: once; v_gene: TRBV10-3; j_gene: TRBJ1-2; d_gene: TRBD1; CDR3aa: CAISESWDRETTNYGYTF; CDR3nt: TGTGCCATCAGTGAGTCGTGGGACAGGGAGACTACTAACTATGGCTACACCTTC
abundance: NA; v_gene: TRBV27; j_gene: TRBJ2-3; d_gene: TRBD2; CDR3aa: CATLAGGDTQYF; CDR3nt: TGTGCCACACTAGCGGGGGGCGATACGCAGTATTTT
abundance: NA; v_gene: TRBV18; j_gene: TRBJ2-1; d_gene: TRBD2; CDR3aa: CASSLLAGSWNEQFF; CDR3nt: TGTGCCAGCTCGTTACTAGCGGGAAGTTGGAATGAGCAGTTCTTC
abundance: NA; v_gene: TRBV7-3; j_gene: TRBJ1-1; d_gene: NA; CDR3aa: CASSRGTMNTEAFF; CDR3nt: TGTGCCAGCAGCAGGGGGACAATGAACACTGAAGCTTTCTTT
abundance: few; v_gene: TRBV9; j_gene: TRBJ1-4; d_gene: TRBD1; CDR3aa: CASSYTDRGHEKLFF; CDR3nt: TGTGCCAGCAGCTACACGGACAGGGGGCATGAAAAACTGTTTTTT
abundance: NA; v_gene: TRBV5-1; j_gene: TRBJ1-5; d_gene: NA; CDR3aa: CASSLGGDSQPQHF; CDR3nt: TGCGCCAGCAGCTTAGGCGGGGATAGTCAGCCCCAGCATTTT
abundance: NA; v_gene: TRBV6-5; j_gene: TRBJ1-2; d_gene: NA; CDR3aa: CASAGGGLAYGYTF; CDR3nt: TGTGCCAGCGCCGGTGGGGGGTTAGCCTATGGCTACACCTTC
abundance: once; v_gene: TRBV27; j_gene: TRBJ2-5; d_gene: TRBD2; CDR3aa: CASSRLAGVETQYF; CDR3nt: TGTGCCAGCAGCAGACTAGCGGGGGTGGAGACCCAGTACTTC
abundance: NA; v_gene: TRBV5-6; j_gene: TRBJ1-2; d_gene: NA; CDR3aa: CASSTGQFYGYTF; CDR3nt: TGTGCCAGCAGCACCGGACAGTTCTATGGCTACACCTTC
abundance: NA; v_gene: TRBV9; j_gene: TRBJ1-5; d_gene: NA; CDR3aa: CASSGAGGNQPQHF; CDR3nt: TGTGCCAGCAGCGGCGCAGGCGGGAATCAGCCCCAGCATTTT
abundance: NA; v_gene: TRBV9; j_gene: TRBJ1-2; d_gene: NA; CDR3aa: CASSESWEDYGYTF; CDR3nt: TGTGCCAGCAGCGAAAGCTGGGAGGACTATGGCTACACCTTC
abundance: NA; v_gene: TRBV11-2; j_gene: TRBJ2-1; d_gene: TRBD2; CDR3aa: CASSQEWGLAGYEQFF; CDR3nt: TGTGCCAGCAGCCAAGAGTGGGGACTAGCGGGTTATGAGCAGTTCTTC
abundance: few; v_gene: TRBV7-2; j_gene: TRBJ2-7; d_gene: TRBD2; CDR3aa: CASSLPQRELPYEQYF; CDR3nt: TGTGCCAGCAGCTTACCCCAGCGGGAGTTGCCGTACGAGCAGTACTTC
abundance: once; v_gene: TRBV5-1; j_gene: TRBJ1-1; d_gene: TRBD1; CDR3aa: CASSSESGGWTEAFF; CDR3nt: TGCGCCAGCAGCTCCGAGTCAGGGGGTTGGACTGAAGCTTTCTTT
abundance: NA; v_gene: TRBV18; j_gene: TRBJ1-4; d_gene: NA; CDR3aa: CASSPSGGDWEKLFF; CDR3nt: TGTGCCAGCTCACCATCCGGAGGGGACTGGGAAAAACTGTTTTTT
abundance: NA; v_gene: TRBV5-1; j_gene: TRBJ1-5; d_gene: TRBD1; CDR3aa: CASSPGTGDNQPQHF; CDR3nt: TGCGCCAGCAGCCCCGGGACAGGCGATAATCAGCCCCAGCATTTT
abundance: NA; v_gene: TRBV19; j_gene: TRBJ2-1; d_gene: TRBD1; CDR3aa: CASNPGQGTPSSYNEQFF; CDR3nt: TGTGCCAGTAACCCGGGACAGGGAACCCCAAGCTCCTACAATGAGCAGTTCTTC
abundance: NA; v_gene: TRBV2; j_gene: TRBJ2-2; d_gene: NA; CDR3aa: CASSRNTGELFF; CDR3nt: TGTGCCAGCAGCCGGAACACCGGGGAGCTGTTTTTT
abundance: NA; v_gene: TRBV28; j_gene: TRBJ2-1; d_gene: NA; CDR3aa: CASSFWNLVAAYNEQFF; CDR3nt: TGTGCCAGCAGTTTTTGGAACTTGGTAGCGGCTTACAATGAGCAGTTCTTC
abundance: NA; v_gene: TRBV5-1; j_gene: TRBJ2-5; d_gene: TRBD2; CDR3aa: CASSFSGGTSETQYF; CDR3nt: TGCGCCAGCAGCTTTAGCGGGGGGACATCAGAGACCCAGTACTTC
abundance: NA; v_gene: TRBV6-2/TRBV6-3; j_gene: TRBJ1-1; d_gene: TRBD1; CDR3aa: CASSKNSGGVGRNTEAFF; CDR3nt: TGTGCCAGCAGTAAGAATTCAGGGGGCGTTGGGCGGAACACTGAAGCTTTCTTT
abundance: NA; v_gene: TRBV12-3/TRBV12-4; j_gene: TRBJ1-3; d_gene: NA; CDR3aa: CASSFKSGNTIYF; CDR3nt: TGTGCCAGCAGTTTCAAATCTGGAAACACCATATATTTT
abundance: NA; v_gene: TRBV3-1/TRBV3-2; j_gene: TRBJ2-2; d_gene: TRBD2; CDR3aa: CASSQDELLAGTGELFF; CDR3nt: TGTGCCAGCAGCCAAGACGAGTTACTAGCGGGAACCGGGGAGCTGTTTTTT
abundance: NA; v_gene: TRBV28; j_gene: TRBJ2-5; d_gene: TRBD2; CDR3aa: CASSLAGLAGRETQYF; CDR3nt: TGTGCCAGCAGTTTAGCTGGACTAGCCGGTCGAGAGACCCAGTACTTC
abundance: NA; v_gene: TRBV5-3; j_gene: TRBJ2-2; d_gene: TRBD2; CDR3aa: CARSPGLAGVSGELFF; CDR3nt: TGTGCCAGAAGCCCGGGACTAGCGGGAGTATCGGGGGAGCTGTTTTTT
abundance: NA; v_gene: TRBV28; j_gene: TRBJ2-1; d_gene: TRBD2; CDR3aa: CASSPFSTSGRAVNNEQFF; CDR3nt: TGTGCCAGCAGTCCCTTCTCGACTAGCGGGAGGGCCGTGAACAATGAGCAGTTCTTC
abundance: once; v_gene: TRBV5-3; j_gene: TRBJ2-4; d_gene: NA; CDR3aa: CARSLGYSLAKNIQYF; CDR3nt: TGTGCCAGAAGCTTGGGGTATAGCCTAGCCAAAAACATTCAGTACTTC
abundance: NA; v_gene: TRBV4-1; j_gene: TRBJ1-2; d_gene: TRBD1; CDR3aa: CASSSGQGNYGYTF; CDR3nt: TGCGCCAGCAGCTCGGGACAGGGTAATTATGGCTACACCTTC
abundance: NA; v_gene: TRBV5-1; j_gene: TRBJ2-7; d_gene: NA; CDR3aa: CASSWARTSFDEQYF; CDR3nt: TGCGCCAGCAGCTGGGCACGAACTAGCTTTGACGAGCAGTACTTC
abundance: NA; v_gene: TRBV9; j_gene: TRBJ2-3; d_gene: TRBD2; CDR3aa: CASSVSPSGLFSDTQYF; CDR3nt: TGTGCCAGCAGCGTCAGCCCTAGCGGGCTCTTCTCAGATACGCAGTATTTT
abundance: once; v_gene: TRBV6-1; j_gene: TRBJ1-2; d_gene: TRBD1; CDR3aa: CASSEETGGAVGYTF; CDR3nt: TGTGCCAGCAGTGAGGAGACAGGGGGCGCGGTCGGCTACACCTTC